This T cell receptor beta chain stems from a study of control samples from healthy donors and cancer patients. CDR1 is KGHSH and CDR2 is LQKENI in the germline V gene. Trimming cost V 2 bases and J 7 bases, with 12 bases left between them. The CDR3 consists of 15 residues. Using immunoSEQ multiplex PCR, the repertoire was profiled, and TCRdb retains in-frame clones only, with some absent. The repertoire holds roughly 140,000 clones, roughly nine tenths seen once, with 4.9% in the top ten. The sequenced sample was blood. The chain couples TRBV18 to TRBJ1-6; no firm D call. The receptor's source is a man aged 30 to 45 in good health. The CDR3 spells CASSPRTVVNSPLHF. The CDR3 region has the DNA TGTGCCAGCTCACCAAGAACAGTTGTGAATTCACCCCTCCACTTT.